The 30 T cell receptor beta chains below all came from one sample that was sequenced in a study of blood T cell repertoires in COVID-19. TCRdb keeps only in-frame clones here, not all; method: immunoSEQ multiplex PCR. Here the sample spans around 140,000 clones, approximately 80% being singletons. The sample was peripheral blood. The receptors were sampled from a woman between 55 and 75 years old with acute or convalescent COVID-19.

This clone was seen just once. V and J are TRBV5-1 and TRBJ2-1, with 9 bases that match TRBD1. Germline trimming cut 1 base from V and 7 bases from J; bases unmatched to any gene: 6. In germline, CDR1 is SGHRS, CDR2 YFSETQ. This CDR3 is built from 15 residues. DNA for the CDR3: TGCGCCAGCAGCTTGCCGGGACAGGGCCCGAATGAGCAGTTCTTC. This codes for CASSLPGQGPNEQFF.

This chain links TRBV5-1 with TRBJ2-1, with 11 bases aligning to TRBD1. J gave up 6 bases and V 6 bases, and 8 bases lay outside the gene matches. The length of the CDR3 is 15 residues. Germline V gene lookup returns CDR1 SGHRS and CDR2 YFSETQ. The CDR3, as DNA: TGCGCCAGCATCGCCGGACAGGGGGCTCGCAATGAGCAGTTCTTC. Its protein product is CASIAGQGARNEQFF.

V and J are TRBV2 and TRBJ2-3, with 12 positions matching TRBD2. CDR3 length: 16 residues. Germline values: CDR1 SNHLY, CDR2 FYNNEI. V was clipped by 6 bases and J by 5 bases; unmatched bases: 9. CDR3 sequence reads: CASRLAGGSFVDTQYF. In DNA, the CDR3 is TGTGCCAGCAGACTAGCGGGAGGTTCCTTTGTAGATACGCAGTATTTT.

The CDR3 reads CASSRLAYEQYF. In DNA, the CDR3 is TGTGCCAGCAGCCGACTAGCCTACGAGCAGTACTTC. This chain uses TRBV12-3 or TRBV12-4 with TRBJ2-7; D may be TRBD2 (6 bases). Trimming stripped 6 bases from V and 2 bases from J, with 8 bases between. The CDR3 spans 12 residues.

The rearrangement links TRBV28 to TRBJ2-7, with 9 bases that match TRBD1. CDR1 is MDHEN and CDR2 is SYDVKM in the germline V gene. The CDR3 sequence is 15 residues long. The ends lost 5 bases at V and 4 bases at J; junction bases unmatched: 9. The CDR3 here is CASSLSGQGVYEQYF. CDR3 coding DNA: TGTGCCAGCAGTCTCTCGGGACAGGGAGTTTACGAGCAGTACTTC.

The chain links TRBV7-9 to TRBJ2-6; D is unresolved. The CDR3 runs to 15 residues. The V end lost 4 bases, the J end lost 0 bases, and 7 bases lay between the germline ends. Germline-derived CDR1 and CDR2 are SEHNR and FQNEAQ (reference sequence). CDR3 amino acids: CASSSWASGANVLTF. DNA of the CDR3: TGTGCCAGCAGCTCCTGGGCCTCTGGGGCCAACGTCCTGACTTTC.

V gene TRBV12-3 or TRBV12-4 combines with J gene TRBJ2-5, with TRBD2 as a possible D gene (6 bases). The CDR3 has 13 amino acids. V gave up 6 bases and J gave up 5 bases, with 13 bases separating them. CDR3 sequence (DNA): TGTGCCAGCAGGGGGGGATTGGGGGAGACCCAGTACTTC. It encodes CASRGGLGETQYF.

The gene calls are TRBV20-1 and TRBJ1-4; tentative D call: TRBD1 (5 bases). The CDR3 length is 11 residues. CDR1 is DFQATT and CDR2 is SNEGSKA in the germline V gene (reference sequence). V was shortened by 5 bases and J by 7 bases, with 8 bases between the two germline ends. DNA of the CDR3: TGCAGTGCTCAGGGTGGTGAAAAACTGTTTTTT. It encodes CSAQGGEKLFF.

The CDR3 DNA follows: TGTGCCAGTAGTAGATCTTCCGGGACAGGGGGTTTTAACACTGAAGCTTTCTTT. It translates to CASSRSSGTGGFNTEAFF. The chain couples TRBV19 to TRBJ1-1; TRBD1 matches at 11 bases. There are 18 residues in the CDR3. After removal of 4 bases from V and 2 bases from J, the junction contained 12 bases not matched to a gene. Per the germline V gene, CDR1 is LNHDA and CDR2 is SQIVND (reference sequence).

The chain has TRBV27 and TRBJ1-2; 10 bases are shared with TRBD1. This CDR3 is built from 14 residues. Germline V CDR1 and CDR2: MNHEY, SMNVEV (reference sequence). Unmatched junction bases numbered 3, after V lost 4 bases and J lost 4 bases. CDR3: CASSSTGGRYGYTF. CDR3 bases: TGTGCCAGCAGTTCGACAGGGGGCCGCTATGGCTACACCTTC.

V is TRBV6-5 and J is TRBJ1-2; no definite D call. CDR1 MNHEY and CDR2 SVGAGI come from the germline V gene. V lost 0 bases and J 8 bases, leaving 10 bases between the germline ends. This CDR3 is built from 13 residues. Here the CDR3 DNA reads TGTGCCAGCAGTTACTCGACGGCAGGAGGCTACACCTTC. Translated: CASSYSTAGGYTF.

J is TRBJ2-7 and V is TRBV28; TRBD2 aligns across 14 bases. J was trimmed by 5 bases and V by 3 bases; bases with no gene match: 6. This CDR3 region has 16 residues. Germline V CDR1 and CDR2: MDHEN, SYDVKM. The CDR3 DNA is TGTGCCAGCAGTTTCCCCAGGACTAGCGGGAGGCACGAGCAGTACTTC. This translates into CASSFPRTSGRHEQYF.

The chain employs TRBV11-2 and TRBJ2-5, with 12 bases matching TRBD1. The V gene's germline CDR1 is SGHAT and CDR2 FQNNGV. The V gene end was trimmed by 0 bases and the J gene end by 6 bases; junction bases not matched to a gene: 2. CDR3 size: 15 residues. The CDR3 DNA follows: TGTGCCAGCAGCTTAGAGGGACAGGGGGCAAAGACCCAGTACTTC. Translation: CASSLEGQGAKTQYF.

V and J are TRBV29-1 and TRBJ1-1; 8 positions match TRBD1. CDR3 length: 13 amino acids. V dropped 4 bases and J dropped 4; count of bases not matched to a gene: 5. The germline V gene encodes CDR1 SQVTM and CDR2 ANQGSEA. Here the CDR3 DNA reads TGCAGCGTTGCCAGGGGGCAGGTCACTGAAGCTTTCTTT. It translates to CSVARGQVTEAFF.

The chain uses TRBV6-5 and TRBJ2-3; no reliable D call. The V gene lost 5 bases and the J gene lost 0 bases, with 9 bases spanning the gap. This CDR3 comprises 14 residues. Germline V lookup: CDR1 MNHEY, CDR2 SVGAGI. CDR3 coding DNA: TGTGCCAGCAGTAATGAGTTTAGCACAGATACGCAGTATTTT. This encodes CASSNEFSTDTQYF.

The chain recombines TRBV5-1 with TRBJ1-4; no reliable D call. V was trimmed by 4 bases and J by 6 bases, leaving 16 bases between them. CDR3 length equals 15 residues. Per the germline V gene, CDR1 is SGHRS and CDR2 is YFSETQ. CDR3 protein: CASSPGSLGYEKLFF. The CDR3 DNA sequence: TGCGCCAGCAGCCCGGGGAGTCTGGGCTATGAAAAACTGTTTTTT.

This rearrangement joins TRBV5-4 to TRBJ2-1; 14 bases fit TRBD2. The junction had 9 bases not matched to a gene; V was cut back by 4 bases and J by 9 bases. Germline V gives CDR1 SGHNT, CDR2 YYREEE (reference sequence). This CDR3 has 16 amino acids. CDR3 DNA sequence: TGTGCCAGCAGCCCGGGGACTAGCGGGAGAGGGGGTGAGCAGTTCTTC. This gives the protein CASSPGTSGRGGEQFF.

This clone has more than one count but fewer than ten. This rearrangement joins TRBV11-2 to TRBJ2-7; D gene uncertain. With 2 bases removed from V and 0 bases from J, the gap between germline ends came to 8 bases. Germline V gene data show CDR1 as SGHAT and CDR2 as FQNNGV. The CDR3 has 14 residues. CDR3 in amino acids: CASSLLSVSYEQYF. The CDR3 DNA reads as TGTGCCAGCAGCTTATTATCCGTCTCCTACGAGCAGTACTTC.

The chain uses TRBV10-2 and TRBJ1-5; D perhaps matches TRBD1 (5 bases). This CDR3 comprises 13 residues. In germline, CDR1 is WSHSY, CDR2 SAAADI. Trimming left V 10 bases short and J 3 bases short, with 13 bases between. As DNA, the CDR3 is TGCGCCACGTCGACAGCGTTCAATCAGCCCCAGCATTTT. Its translation is CATSTAFNQPQHF.

CDR3 region: CASSLRSGGGNTEAFF. As DNA, the CDR3 is TGTGCCAGCAGCTTGAGGTCTGGGGGCGGGAACACTGAAGCTTTCTTT. V and J are TRBV11-2 and TRBJ1-1, with D perhaps TRBD1 (6 bases). The CDR3 contains 16 residues. Per the germline V gene, CDR1 is SGHAT and CDR2 is FQNNGV. Trimming took 3 bases from V and 1 from J, leaving 15 bases between them.

This chain joins TRBV7-9 and TRBJ1-2, with 7 bases fitting TRBD1. With 2 bases clipped from V and 8 bases from J, the junction kept 8 bases outside the gene matches. Germline CDR1 reads SEHNR; CDR2 reads FQNEAQ (reference sequence). CDR3 length: 14 amino acids. The CDR3 nucleotides read TGTGCCAGCAGCTTAATAGGGGGCGGAGGAGGCTACACCTTC. Its translation: CASSLIGGGGGYTF.

The rearrangement joins TRBV29-1 to TRBJ1-3; D gene uncertain. Per the germline V gene, CDR1 is SQVTM and CDR2 is ANQGSEA. The CDR3 consists of 14 residues. With 3 bases removed from V and 2 bases from J, the gap between germline ends came to 11 bases. CDR3 loop: CSVESVGAGNTIYF. The DNA for the CDR3 is TGCAGCGTTGAGTCGGTGGGCGCTGGAAACACCATATATTTT.

J is TRBJ2-3 and V is TRBV14, with TRBD2 as a possible D gene (7 bases). The V end was cut by 4 bases, the J end by 6 bases, with 17 bases between. Germline V lookup: CDR1 SGHDN, CDR2 FVKESK. This CDR3 has 15 amino acids. CDR3 amino acids: CASSRQGGAIDTQYF. The CDR3 DNA reads TGTGCCAGCAGCCGGCAAGGGGGGGCGATTGATACGCAGTATTTT.

The chain carries TRBV11-2 and TRBJ2-3; D may be TRBD2 (6 bases). CDR3 size: 15 residues. CDR1 and CDR2 (germline): SGHAT, FQNNGV. V shed 4 bases and J shed 1 base, with 12 bases lying between them. CDR3 amino acids: CASSSGLLGTDTQYF. As DNA, the CDR3 is TGTGCCAGCAGCTCTGGACTATTGGGCACAGATACGCAGTATTTT.

The chain has TRBV2 and TRBJ1-6, with 10 bases that match TRBD1. The CDR3 loop spans 16 amino acids. Germline V CDR1 and CDR2: SNHLY, FYNNEI. The V and J ends lost 5 bases and 10 bases, in that order; junction bases with no gene match: 11. CDR3 sequence reads: CASSQGGTGQGSPLHF. As DNA, the CDR3 is TGTGCCAGCAGTCAAGGTGGGACGGGACAGGGGTCACCCCTCCACTTT.

The chain couples TRBV27 to TRBJ2-2; 8 bases match TRBD1. This CDR3 has 17 amino acids. Trimming cost V 4 bases and J 4 bases; bases outside gene matches: 11. Germline-derived CDR1 and CDR2 are MNHEY and SMNVEV (reference sequence). In nucleotides, the CDR3 is TGTGCCAGCAGTTCCTATACTGTGGGACAGGTCACCGGGGAGCTGTTTTTT. Amino acid sequence: CASSSYTVGQVTGELFF.

As DNA, the CDR3 is TGTGCCAGCAGTTTAAGGGAGGGACGCGAGCAGTACTTC. Encoded protein: CASSLREGREQYF. This chain connects TRBV27 to TRBJ2-7; TRBD2 agrees at 7 bases. After removal of 2 bases from V and 6 bases from J, the junction contained 4 bases not matched to a gene. The CDR3 has 13 residues. Germline-derived CDR1 and CDR2 are MNHEY and SMNVEV (reference sequence).

The chain couples TRBV4-1 to TRBJ2-7; 14 nucleotides agree with TRBD2. CDR3 length equals 16 residues. V lost 1 base, J lost 6 bases, and 5 bases stayed unmatched. Germline V CDR1 and CDR2: MGHRA, YSYEKL. The CDR3 sequence is CASSQAGTSGSIEQYF. The CDR3 region has the DNA TGCGCCAGCAGCCAAGCCGGGACTAGCGGGAGTATCGAGCAGTACTTC.

V usage is TRBV6-6 and J usage is TRBJ1-5; TRBD1 aligns across 10 bases. This CDR3 has 14 residues. Germline trimming cut 8 bases from V and 7 bases from J; bases unmatched to any gene: 8. From germline, CDR1 is MNHNY and CDR2 SVGAGI (reference sequence). CDR3 sequence: CASEGQGRNQPQHF. In DNA form, the CDR3 reads TGTGCCAGCGAGGGACAGGGGAGGAACCAGCCCCAGCATTTT.

V and J are TRBV7-9 and TRBJ1-2; D unresolved. Germline values: CDR1 SEHNR, CDR2 FQNEAQ (reference sequence). Trimming cost V 5 bases and J 7 bases, with 8 bases left between them. The CDR3 has 11 residues. The CDR3 spells CASSISLGYTF. Written as DNA, the CDR3 is TGTGCCAGCAGCATCTCCCTTGGCTACACCTTC. The complete variable domain, with remaining parts taken from reference TRBV7-9 and TRBJ1-2, reads DTGVSQNPRHKITKRGQNVTFRCDPISEHNRLYWYRQTLGQGPEFLTYFQNEAQLEKSRLLSDRFSAERPKGSFSTLEIQRTEQGDSAMYLCASSISLGYTFGSGTRLTVV.